The entry below gives a single T cell receptor (beta chain) sequence along with its context. These data originate in a study of T cell clonotyping in hematopoietic cell transplantation. The length of the CDR3 is 17 residues. Germline lookup yields CDR1 MDHEN and CDR2 SYDVKM. With 5 bases clipped from V and 2 bases from J, the junction kept 11 bases outside the gene matches. The method was immunoSEQ multiplex PCR; TCRdb's version includes in-frame clones alone and lacks a portion of them. The sample consists of approximately 26,000 clones, around 84% of them appearing once. This sample's time point: recipient sample about 28 days before transplant, after cytoreduction.

The source of this sequence is a woman aged 55 to 70 with acute myeloid leukemia. Some clones in this sample may be carry-over from other donors' samples. Sequencing used peripheral blood mononuclear cells, obtained before stem cell transplant. This chain uses TRBV28 with TRBJ2-7, with 11 bases lining up with TRBD2. Here the CDR3 DNA reads TGTGCCAGCAGTCCTACGGCTAGCGGGAGGTTCCCCTACGAGCAGTACTTC. The encoded protein is CASSPTASGRFPYEQYF.